The entry below gives a single T cell receptor (beta chain) sequence along with its context. The data were obtained in a study of T cell responses to AZD1222 COVID-19 vaccine. Assay: immunoSEQ multiplex PCR; the TCRdb copy retains only in-frame clones and omits some. The data hold roughly 93,000 clones, with roughly nine tenths observed a single time. With V trimmed by 4 bases and J by 10 bases, 6 bases remained unmatched. This CDR3 is built from 15 residues. Germline V lookup: CDR1 SGHRS, CDR2 YFSETQ. The chain couples TRBV5-1 to TRBJ1-6; TRBD1 matches at 12 bases. The sequence derives from an adult in good health. The starting material was peripheral blood, obtained on day 0 of AZD1222 vaccination. CDR3 sequence (DNA): TGCGCCAGCAGCCTGGGACAGGGGGCTCAATCACCCCTCCACTTT. Its protein is CASSLGQGAQSPLHF.